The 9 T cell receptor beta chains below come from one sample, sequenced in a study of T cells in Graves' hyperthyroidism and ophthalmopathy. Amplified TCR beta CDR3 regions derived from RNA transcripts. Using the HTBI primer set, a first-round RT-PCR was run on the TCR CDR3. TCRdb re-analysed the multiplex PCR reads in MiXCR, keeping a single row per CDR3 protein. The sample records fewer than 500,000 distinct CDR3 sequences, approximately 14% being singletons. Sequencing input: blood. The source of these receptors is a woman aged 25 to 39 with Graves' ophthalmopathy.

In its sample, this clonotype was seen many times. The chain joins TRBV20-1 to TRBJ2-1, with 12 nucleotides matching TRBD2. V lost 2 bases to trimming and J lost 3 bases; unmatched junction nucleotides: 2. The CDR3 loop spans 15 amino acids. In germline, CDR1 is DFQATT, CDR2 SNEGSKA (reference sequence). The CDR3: CSARPTSGGYNEQFF. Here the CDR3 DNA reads TGCAGTGCTAGACCGACTAGCGGGGGCTACAATGAGCAGTTCTTC.

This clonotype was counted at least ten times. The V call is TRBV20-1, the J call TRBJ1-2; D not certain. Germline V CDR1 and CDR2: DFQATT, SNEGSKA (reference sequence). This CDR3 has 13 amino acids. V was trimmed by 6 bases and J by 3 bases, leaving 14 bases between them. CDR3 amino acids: CSAWGSDDYGYTF. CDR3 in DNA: TGCAGTGCCTGGGGTTCGGACGACTATGGCTACACCTTC.

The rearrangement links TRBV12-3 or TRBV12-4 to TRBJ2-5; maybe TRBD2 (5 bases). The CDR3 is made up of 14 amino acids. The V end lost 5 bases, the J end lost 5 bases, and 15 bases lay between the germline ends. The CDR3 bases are TGTGCCAGCAGTCAACGGGCTTCGGGGGAGACCCAGTACTTC. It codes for CASSQRASGETQYF.

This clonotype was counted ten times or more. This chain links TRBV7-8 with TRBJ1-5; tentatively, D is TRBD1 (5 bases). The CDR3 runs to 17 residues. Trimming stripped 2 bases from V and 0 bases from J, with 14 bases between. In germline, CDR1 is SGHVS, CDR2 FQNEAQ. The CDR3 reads CASSLYLGGFSNQPQHF. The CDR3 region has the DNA TGTGCCAGCAGCTTATACCTCGGGGGGTTTAGCAATCAGCCCCAGCATTTT. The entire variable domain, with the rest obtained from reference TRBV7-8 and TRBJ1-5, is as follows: GAGVSQSPRYKVAKRGQDVALRCDPISGHVSLFWYQQALGQGPEFLTYFQNEAQLDKSGLPSDRFFAERPEGSVSTLKIQRTQQEDSAVYLCASSLYLGGFSNQPQHFGDGTRLSIL.

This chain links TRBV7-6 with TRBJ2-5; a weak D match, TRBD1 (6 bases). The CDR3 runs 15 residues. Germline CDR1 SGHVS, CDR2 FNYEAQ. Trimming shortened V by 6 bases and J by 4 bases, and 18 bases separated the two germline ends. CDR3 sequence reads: CASRSGVTGRETQYF. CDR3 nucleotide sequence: TGTGCCAGCAGGTCCGGGGTCACAGGGAGAGAGACCCAGTACTTC. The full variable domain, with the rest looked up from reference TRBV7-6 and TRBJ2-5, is GAGVSQSPRYKVTKRGQDVALRCDPISGHVSLYWYRQALGQGPEFLTYFNYEAQQDKSGLPNDRFSAERPEGSISTLTIQRTEQRDSAMYRCASRSGVTGRETQYFGPGTRLLVL.

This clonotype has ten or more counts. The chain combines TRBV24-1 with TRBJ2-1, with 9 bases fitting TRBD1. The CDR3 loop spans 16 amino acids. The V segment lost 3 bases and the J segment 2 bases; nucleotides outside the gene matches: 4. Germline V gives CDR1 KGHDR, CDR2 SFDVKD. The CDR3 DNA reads TGTGCCACCAGTGATACGGACAGGGGAACCTACAATGAGCAGTTCTTC. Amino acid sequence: CATSDTDRGTYNEQFF.

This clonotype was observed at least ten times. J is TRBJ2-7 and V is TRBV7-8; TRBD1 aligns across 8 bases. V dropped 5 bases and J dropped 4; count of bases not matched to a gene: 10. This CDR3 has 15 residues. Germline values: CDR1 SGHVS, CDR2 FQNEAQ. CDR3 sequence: CASSRTDRGPYEQYF. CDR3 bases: TGTGCCAGCAGCCGGACCGACAGGGGACCTTACGAGCAGTACTTC.

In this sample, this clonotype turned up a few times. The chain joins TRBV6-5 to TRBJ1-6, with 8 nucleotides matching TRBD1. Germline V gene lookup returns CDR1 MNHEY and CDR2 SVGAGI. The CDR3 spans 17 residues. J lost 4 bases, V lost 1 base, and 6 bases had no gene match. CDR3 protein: CASSYFAGQGYNSPLHF. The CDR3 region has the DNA TGTGCCAGCAGTTACTTCGCCGGACAGGGATATAATTCACCCCTCCACTTT.

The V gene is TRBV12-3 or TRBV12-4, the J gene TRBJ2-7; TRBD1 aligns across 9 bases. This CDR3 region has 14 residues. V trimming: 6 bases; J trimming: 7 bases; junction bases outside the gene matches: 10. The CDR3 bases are TGTGCCAGCAGCTCAGGGACAGGGAGATTAGAGCAGTACTTC. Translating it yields CASSSGTGRLEQYF.